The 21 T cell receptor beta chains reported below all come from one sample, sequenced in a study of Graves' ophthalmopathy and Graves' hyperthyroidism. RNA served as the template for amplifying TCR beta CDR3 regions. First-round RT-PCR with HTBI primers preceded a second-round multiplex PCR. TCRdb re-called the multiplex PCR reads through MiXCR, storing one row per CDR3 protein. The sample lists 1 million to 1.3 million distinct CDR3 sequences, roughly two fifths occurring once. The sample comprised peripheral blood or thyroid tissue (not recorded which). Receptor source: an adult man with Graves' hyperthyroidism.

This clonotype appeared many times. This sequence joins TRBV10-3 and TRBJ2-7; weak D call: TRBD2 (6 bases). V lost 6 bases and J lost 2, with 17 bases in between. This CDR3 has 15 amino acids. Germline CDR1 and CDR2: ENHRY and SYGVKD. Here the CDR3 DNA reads TGTGCCATCAGGGGCCGCGGGGACCCAACCTACGAGCAGTACTTC. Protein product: CAIRGRGDPTYEQYF.

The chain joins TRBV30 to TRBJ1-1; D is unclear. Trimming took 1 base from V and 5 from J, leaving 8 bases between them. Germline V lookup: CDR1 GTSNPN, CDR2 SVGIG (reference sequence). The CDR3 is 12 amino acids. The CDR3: CAWSGVGTEAFF. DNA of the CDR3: TGTGCCTGGAGTGGGGTAGGGACTGAAGCTTTCTTT.

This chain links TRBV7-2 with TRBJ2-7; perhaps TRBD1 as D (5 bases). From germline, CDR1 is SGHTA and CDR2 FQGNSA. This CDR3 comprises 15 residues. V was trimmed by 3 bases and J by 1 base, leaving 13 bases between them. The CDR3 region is CASSFTQGKSYEQYF. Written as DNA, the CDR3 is TGTGCCAGCAGCTTCACCCAGGGAAAGTCCTACGAGCAGTACTTC.

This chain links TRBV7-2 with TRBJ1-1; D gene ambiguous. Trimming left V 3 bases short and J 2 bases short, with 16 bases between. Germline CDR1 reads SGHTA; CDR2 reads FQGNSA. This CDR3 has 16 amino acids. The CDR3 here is CASSLMAARANTEAFF. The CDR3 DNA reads TGTGCCAGCAGCTTGATGGCGGCTCGAGCTAACACTGAAGCTTTCTTT.

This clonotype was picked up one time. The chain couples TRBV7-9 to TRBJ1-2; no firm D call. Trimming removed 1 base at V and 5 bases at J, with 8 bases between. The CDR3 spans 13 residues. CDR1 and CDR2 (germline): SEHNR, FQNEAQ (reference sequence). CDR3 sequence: CASSLDFGYGYTF. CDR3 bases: TGTGCCAGCAGCTTAGACTTTGGTTATGGCTACACCTTC.

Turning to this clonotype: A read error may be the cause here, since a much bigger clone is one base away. The CDR3 coding sequence is TGTGCCAACAGTTACTCGTCACGGACCCAGTACTTC. It yields the protein CANSYSSRTQYF. J is TRBJ2-5 and V is TRBV25-1; D unclear. The CDR3 runs 12 residues. Germline values: CDR1 MGHDK, CDR2 SYGVNS.

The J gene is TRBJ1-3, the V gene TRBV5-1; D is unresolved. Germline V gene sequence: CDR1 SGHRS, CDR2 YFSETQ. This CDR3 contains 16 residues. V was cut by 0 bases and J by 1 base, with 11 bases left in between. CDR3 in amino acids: CASSLESVSSGNTIYF. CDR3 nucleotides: TGCGCCAGCAGCTTGGAGTCAGTTTCTTCTGGAAACACCATATATTTT.

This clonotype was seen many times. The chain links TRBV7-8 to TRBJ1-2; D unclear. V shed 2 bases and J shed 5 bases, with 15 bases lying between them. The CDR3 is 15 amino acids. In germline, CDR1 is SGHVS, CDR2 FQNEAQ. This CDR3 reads CASSLTPTAKYGYTF. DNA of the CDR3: TGTGCCAGCAGCTTAACTCCGACGGCAAAATATGGCTACACCTTC.

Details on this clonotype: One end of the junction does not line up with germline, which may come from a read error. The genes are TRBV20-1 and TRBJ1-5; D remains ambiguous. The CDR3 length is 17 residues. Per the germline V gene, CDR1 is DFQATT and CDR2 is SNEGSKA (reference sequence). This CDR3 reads CSDRDIWASKGRQPQHF. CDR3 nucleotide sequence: TGCAGTGATAGAGATATCTGGGCCTCAAAAGGGCGCCAGCCCCAGCATTTT.

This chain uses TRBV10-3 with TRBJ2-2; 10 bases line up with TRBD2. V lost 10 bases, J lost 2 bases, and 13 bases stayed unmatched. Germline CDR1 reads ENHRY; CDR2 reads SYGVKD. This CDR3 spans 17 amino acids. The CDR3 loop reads CASREILAGENTGELFF. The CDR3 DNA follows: TGTGCCAGCAGAGAGATTCTAGCGGGAGAAAACACCGGGGAGCTGTTTTTT.

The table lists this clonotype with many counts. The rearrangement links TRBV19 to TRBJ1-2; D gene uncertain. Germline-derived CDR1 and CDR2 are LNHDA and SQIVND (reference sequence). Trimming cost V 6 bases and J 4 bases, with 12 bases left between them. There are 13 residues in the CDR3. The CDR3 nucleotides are TGTGCCAGTAGAACTATAGGGAGCTATGGCTACACCTTC. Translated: CASRTIGSYGYTF.

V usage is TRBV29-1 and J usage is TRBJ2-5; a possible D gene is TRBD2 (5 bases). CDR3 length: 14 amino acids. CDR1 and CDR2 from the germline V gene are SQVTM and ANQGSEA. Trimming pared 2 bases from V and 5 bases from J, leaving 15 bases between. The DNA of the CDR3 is TGCAGCGTTGAAACTAGGGAGCAGATGGAGACCCAGTACTTC. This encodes CSVETREQMETQYF.

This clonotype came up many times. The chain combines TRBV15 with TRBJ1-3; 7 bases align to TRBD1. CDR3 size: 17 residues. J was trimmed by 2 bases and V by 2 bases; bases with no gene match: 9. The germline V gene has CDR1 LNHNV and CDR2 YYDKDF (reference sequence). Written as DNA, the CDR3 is TGTGCCACCAGCAGATCCGGGACAGCTTTCCCTGGAAACACCATATATTTT. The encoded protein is CATSRSGTAFPGNTIYF.

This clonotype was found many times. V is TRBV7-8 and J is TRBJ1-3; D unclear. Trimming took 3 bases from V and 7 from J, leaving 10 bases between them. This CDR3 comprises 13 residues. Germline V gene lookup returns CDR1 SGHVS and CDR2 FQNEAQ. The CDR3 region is CASSFGYSNTIYF. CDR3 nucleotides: TGTGCCAGCAGCTTTGGGTATTCGAACACCATATATTTT.

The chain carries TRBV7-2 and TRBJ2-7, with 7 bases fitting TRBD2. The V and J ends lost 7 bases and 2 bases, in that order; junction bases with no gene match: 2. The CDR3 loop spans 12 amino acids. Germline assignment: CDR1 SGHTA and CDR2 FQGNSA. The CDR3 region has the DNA TGTACCAGCACGCGGGAGACCTACGAGCAGTACTTC. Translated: CTSTRETYEQYF.

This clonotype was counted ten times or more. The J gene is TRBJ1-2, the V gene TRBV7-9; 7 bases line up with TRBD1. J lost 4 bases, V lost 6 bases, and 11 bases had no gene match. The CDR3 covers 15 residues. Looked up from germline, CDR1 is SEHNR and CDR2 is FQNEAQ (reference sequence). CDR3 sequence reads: CASRNNDREGYGYTF. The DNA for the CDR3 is TGTGCCAGCAGGAATAACGACAGGGAAGGCTATGGCTACACCTTC.

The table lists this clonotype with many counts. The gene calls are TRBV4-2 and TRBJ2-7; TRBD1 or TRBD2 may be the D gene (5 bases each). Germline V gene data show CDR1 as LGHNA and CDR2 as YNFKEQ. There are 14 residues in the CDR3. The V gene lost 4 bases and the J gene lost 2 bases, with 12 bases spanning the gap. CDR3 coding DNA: TGTGCCAGCAGCCCCGGGACCGCCCCCTACGAGCAGTACTTC. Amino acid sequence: CASSPGTAPYEQYF.

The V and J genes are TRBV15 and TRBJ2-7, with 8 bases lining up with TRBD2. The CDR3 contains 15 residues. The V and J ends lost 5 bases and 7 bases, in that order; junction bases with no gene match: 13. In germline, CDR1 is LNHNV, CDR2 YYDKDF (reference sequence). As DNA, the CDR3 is TGTGCCACCAGCGTCGACCCGGGGGGGGCGCGGGAGCAGTACTTC. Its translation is CATSVDPGGAREQYF.

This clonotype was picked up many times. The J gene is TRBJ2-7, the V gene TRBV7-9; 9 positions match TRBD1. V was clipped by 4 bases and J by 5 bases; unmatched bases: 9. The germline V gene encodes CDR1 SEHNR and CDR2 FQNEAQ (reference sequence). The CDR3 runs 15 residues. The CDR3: CASSWPGQGFDEQYF. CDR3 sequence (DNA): TGTGCCAGCAGCTGGCCGGGACAGGGCTTTGACGAGCAGTACTTC.

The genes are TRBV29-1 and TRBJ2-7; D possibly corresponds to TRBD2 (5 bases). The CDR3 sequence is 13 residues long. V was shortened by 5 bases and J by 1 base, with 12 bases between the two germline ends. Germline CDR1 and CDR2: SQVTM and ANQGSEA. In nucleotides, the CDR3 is TGCAGCGTTTGCGACCGGGGTTCCTACGAGCAGTACTTC. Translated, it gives CSVCDRGSYEQYF.

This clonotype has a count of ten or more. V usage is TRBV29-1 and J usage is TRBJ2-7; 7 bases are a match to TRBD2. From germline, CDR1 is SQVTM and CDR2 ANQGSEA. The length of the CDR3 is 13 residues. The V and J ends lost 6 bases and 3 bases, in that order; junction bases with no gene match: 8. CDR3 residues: CSVQRSSGYEQYF. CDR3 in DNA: TGCAGCGTCCAACGTTCTAGCGGCTACGAGCAGTACTTC.